These 23 T cell receptor beta chains were sequenced from one sample in a study of CD8+CD57+ T cells in acquired aplastic anemia. Genomic DNA acted as the template from which TCR beta VDJ combination and CDR3 sequence profiling were carried out. TCRdb independently ran MiXCR on the reads; one entry per CDR3 protein. There are about 130,000 distinct CDR3 sequences in the sample; 41% occur only once, and 8% to 9.5% lies in the top ten. The specimen was sorted CD4+, CD8+, or CD8+CD57+ T cells (not recorded which) from PBMCs. The receptors derive from a human donor in good health, serving as a control.

This clonotype was recorded at least ten times. V gene TRBV19 combines with J gene TRBJ1-5; 8 nucleotides align to TRBD1. The CDR3 length is 15 residues. The trim removed 8 bases at V and 4 bases at J, leaving 10 bases unmatched. From germline, CDR1 is LNHDA and CDR2 SQIVND (reference sequence). The DNA for the CDR3 is TGTGCCAGTCGAATCGACAGGGGCATTAATCAGCCCCAGCATTTT. It is translated as CASRIDRGINQPQHF.

J is TRBJ2-1 and V is TRBV11-2; 7 bases are a match to TRBD2. Trimming removed 2 bases from V and 0 bases from J; junction bases left unmatched: 4. CDR1 and CDR2 from the germline V gene are SGHAT and FQNNGV. The CDR3 covers 16 residues. CDR3 coding DNA: TGTGCCAGCAGCTTATGGAGCGGGGCCTCCTACAATGAGCAGTTCTTC. It translates to CASSLWSGASYNEQFF.

This clonotype was seen repeatedly, ten times or more. CDR3 amino acids: CSAFLPFSGRYQETQYF. The CDR3 bases are TGCAGTGCTTTTCTCCCCTTTAGCGGGAGGTATCAAGAGACCCAGTACTTC. V usage is TRBV20-1 and J usage is TRBJ2-5, with 10 bases matching TRBD2. With V trimmed by 5 bases and J by 2 bases, 14 bases remained unmatched. The CDR3 consists of 17 residues. Per the germline V gene, CDR1 is DFQATT and CDR2 is SNEGSKA (reference sequence).

On this clonotype itself: A much larger clone differs from this one at a single base, so this may be a read error. This sequence joins TRBV9 and TRBJ2-2; 13 bases fit TRBD2. The CDR3 loop spans 17 amino acids. Germline V gene data show CDR1 as SGDLS and CDR2 as YYNGEE. The CDR3 loop is CAISVAEGLAGTGELFF. CDR3 DNA sequence: TGTGCCATCAGCGTAGCTGAGGGACTAGCGGGGACCGGGGAGCTGTTTTTT.

This chain connects TRBV4-3 to TRBJ2-5; possible D gene TRBD2, 7 bases. The CDR3 is 16 residues long. The ends were cut back, 0 bases at V and 4 bases at J, with 15 bases in the middle. From germline, CDR1 is LGHNA and CDR2 YSLEER. CDR3: CASSQDVGGLAETQYF. CDR3 DNA: TGCGCCAGCAGCCAAGATGTGGGGGGGCTCGCAGAGACCCAGTACTTC.

This clonotype was seen ten or more times. This chain uses TRBV6-1 with TRBJ1-1; no reliable D call. V gave up 4 bases and J gave up 12 bases, with 15 bases separating them. Germline CDR1 reads MNHNS; CDR2 reads SASEGT. The CDR3 length is 12 residues. The CDR3 region is CASSGGLLQPFF. CDR3 sequence (DNA): TGTGCCAGCAGTGGGGGTTTGTTACAACCTTTCTTT.

As for this clonotype: This CDR3 fails to terminate in the conserved phenylalanine or tryptophan, so it likely reflects a read error. The chain has TRBV19 and TRBJ2-3, with D unresolved. From germline, CDR1 is LNHDA and CDR2 SQIVND (reference sequence). The CDR3 spans 13 residues. V was cut by 7 bases and J by 2 bases, with 10 bases left in between. CDR3 sequence (DNA): TGTGCCAGTAAAGGAACCTACACAGATACGCAGTATTCT. This translates into CASKGTYTDTQYS.

Notes on this clonotype: This CDR3 fails to terminate in the conserved phenylalanine or tryptophan, so it likely reflects a read error. The chain carries TRBV2 and TRBJ2-1; no reliable D call. V gave up 9 bases and J gave up 0 bases, with 12 bases separating them. The CDR3 totals 14 residues. Germline lookup yields CDR1 SNHLY and CDR2 FYNNEI. CDR3 nucleotides: TGTGCCAGTAATAATCCGAGCTCCTACAATGAGCAGTTCAGA. Residues: CASNNPSSYNEQFR.

This clonotype appeared many times. V gene TRBV27 combines with J gene TRBJ1-2; TRBD1 might be the D (5 bases). The ends were cut back, 6 bases at V and 4 bases at J, with 12 bases in the middle. From germline, CDR1 is MNHEY and CDR2 SMNVEV (reference sequence). There are 13 residues in the CDR3. In DNA, the CDR3 is TGTGCCAGCAGCCGGGACGGCCTCTATGGCTACACCTTC. Translation: CASSRDGLYGYTF.

The V call is TRBV7-8, the J call TRBJ2-3, with 9 nucleotides matching TRBD2. V trimming: 5 bases; J trimming: 3 bases; junction bases outside the gene matches: 9. CDR1 is SGHVS, CDR2 FQNEAQ, per germline. CDR3 size: 16 residues. CDR3 nucleotide sequence: TGTGCCAGCAGCACCTATAGCGGGAGAGGGACAGATACGCAGTATTTT. This codes for CASSTYSGRGTDTQYF.

V usage is TRBV7-9 and J usage is TRBJ1-5, with TRBD1 identical over 8 bases. The CDR3 consists of 13 residues. Germline CDR1 and CDR2: SEHNR and FQNEAQ (reference sequence). The V and J ends lost 5 bases and 5 bases, in that order; junction bases with no gene match: 2. The CDR3 reads CASSPGGDQPQHF. The DNA for the CDR3 is TGTGCCAGCAGCCCAGGGGGCGATCAGCCCCAGCATTTT.

The table lists this clonotype with many counts. This chain links TRBV6-1 with TRBJ2-3; D gene unclear. Trimming cost V 1 base and J 7 bases, with 12 bases left between them. The CDR3 contains 14 residues. Germline V gene data show CDR1 as MNHNS and CDR2 as SASEGT. In DNA, the CDR3 is TGTGCCAGCAGTGAAGTAGCCCCATTGAATACGCAGTATTTT. This sequence encodes CASSEVAPLNTQYF.

Only a few counts were recorded for this clonotype. CDR3 in DNA: TGTGCCAGTAGTACCCGACCGGGAGGGGGCTATGGCTACACCTTC. Amino acids: CASSTRPGGGYGYTF. The genes are TRBV19 and TRBJ1-2, with a possible D match to TRBD1 (6 bases). Per germline, CDR1 LNHDA and CDR2 SQIVND (reference sequence). CDR3 length: 15 residues. V lost 4 bases to trimming and J lost 4 bases, with 16 bases between them.

The V call is TRBV28, the J call TRBJ1-2, with 7 positions matching TRBD1. Germline CDR1 MDHEN, CDR2 SYDVKM. Unmatched junction bases numbered 13, after V lost 3 bases and J lost 6 bases. The CDR3 loop spans 16 amino acids. The CDR3 here is CASSFIGGGAFDGYTF. Here the CDR3 DNA reads TGTGCCAGCAGTTTTATAGGAGGGGGCGCATTCGATGGCTACACCTTC.

This clonotype was seen ten or more times. The chain carries TRBV10-2 and TRBJ2-7, with 11 bases fitting TRBD1. CDR1 and CDR2 (germline): WSHSY, SAAADI. With V trimmed by 6 bases and J by 2 bases, 6 bases remained unmatched. The CDR3 has 15 amino acids. The CDR3 nucleotides read TGCGCCAGCAGGACCGGGACAGGGGGGGCCTACGAGCAGTACTTC. Amino acids: CASRTGTGGAYEQYF.

This clonotype was seen at least ten times. This chain uses TRBV11-3 with TRBJ2-7; D may correspond to TRBD1 or TRBD2 (6 bases each). This CDR3 region has 13 residues. Trimming cost V 5 bases and J 5 bases, with 13 bases left between them. Germline V gene lookup returns CDR1 SGHNT and CDR2 YENEEA. In nucleotides, the CDR3 is TGTGCCAGCAGCCGACGAGGGGGGCACGAGCAGTACTTC. This gives the protein CASSRRGGHEQYF.

CDR3 DNA sequence: TGCAGCGTTGAAGGGCCAGTAGGATCGAGCGGGCCAAAATATGGCTACACCTTC. Its translation: CSVEGPVGSSGPKYGYTF. The chain combines TRBV29-1 with TRBJ1-2, with no clear D. Trimming took off 1 base at V and 5 bases at J, with 26 bases between the two ends. The CDR3 spans 18 residues. The germline V gene has CDR1 SQVTM and CDR2 ANQGSEA. The full variable domain, its missing parts supplied by reference TRBV29-1 and TRBJ1-2, is SAVISQKPSRDICQRGTSLTIQCQVDSQVTMMFWYRQQPGQSLTLIATANQGSEATYESGFVIDKFPISRPNLTFSTLTVSNMSPEDSSIYLCSVEGPVGSSGPKYGYTFGSGTRLTVV.

The chain has TRBV15 and TRBJ1-4, with 7 bases lining up with TRBD1. Germline trimming cut 3 bases from V and 7 bases from J; bases unmatched to any gene: 5. Germline CDR1 and CDR2: LNHNV and YYDKDF (reference sequence). CDR3 size: 14 residues. The CDR3 region has the DNA TGTGCCACCAGCAGTGTGCAGGGGGGTGAAAAACTGTTTTTT. Amino acids: CATSSVQGGEKLFF.

The chain uses TRBV11-1 and TRBJ2-7; D is perhaps TRBD1 (5 bases). Trimming removed 6 bases at V and 7 bases at J, with 25 bases between. Per the germline V gene, CDR1 is SGHAT and CDR2 is FQDESV (reference sequence). This CDR3 region has 16 residues. The CDR3 nucleotides read TGTGCCAGCAGTCAGAACGAAAGGGGCCCAATCCTGGAGCAGTACTTC. This encodes CASSQNERGPILEQYF.

The V and J genes are TRBV14 and TRBJ2-5, with unresolved D. The V end lost 4 bases, the J end lost 1 base, and 13 bases lay between the germline ends. The CDR3 length is 15 residues. Germline loops: CDR1 SGHDN, CDR2 FVKESK. The CDR3 DNA follows: TGTGCCAGCAGCCTCGACCGACCTCCCCAAGAGACCCAGTACTTC. Amino acids: CASSLDRPPQETQYF. The entire variable domain, with the rest obtained from reference TRBV14 and TRBJ2-5, is as follows: EAGVTQFPSHSVIEKGQTVTLRCDPISGHDNLYWYRRVMGKEIKFLLHFVKESKQDESGMPNNRFLAERTGGTYSTLKVQPAELEDSGVYFCASSLDRPPQETQYFGPGTRLLVL.

With respect to this clonotype: With a much larger clone just one base away, this may be a read error. The V call is TRBV5-4, the J call TRBJ1-2; D not resolved. This CDR3 has 18 amino acids. In germline, CDR1 is SGHNT, CDR2 YYREEE (reference sequence). The CDR3 loop is CASGLFFHGVLGGSGYTF. The CDR3 DNA is TGTGCCAGCGGCTTGTTCTTTCATGGGGTCCTAGGAGGGAGCGGCTACACCTTC.

Comments on this clonotype: The junction and the germline gene differ at one end; a read error may be behind it. This chain connects TRBV7-7 to TRBJ2-3; perhaps TRBD1 as D (6 bases). The J call may be in error: the DNA end matches TRBJ1-5 better. This CDR3 contains 13 residues. In germline, CDR1 is SSHAT, CDR2 FNYEAQ (reference sequence). In DNA, the CDR3 is TGTGCTAGCAGCTCCGCAGGGGTAGATACGCAGCATTTT. Protein product: CASSSAGVDTQHF.

The V call is TRBV19, the J call TRBJ1-3; no clear D gene. There are 10 residues in the CDR3. V lost 5 bases and J 4 bases, leaving 0 bases between the germline ends. Looked up from germline, CDR1 is LNHDA and CDR2 is SQIVND (reference sequence). The CDR3 protein is CASSGNTIYF. CDR3 bases: TGTGCCAGTAGTGGAAACACCATATATTTT.